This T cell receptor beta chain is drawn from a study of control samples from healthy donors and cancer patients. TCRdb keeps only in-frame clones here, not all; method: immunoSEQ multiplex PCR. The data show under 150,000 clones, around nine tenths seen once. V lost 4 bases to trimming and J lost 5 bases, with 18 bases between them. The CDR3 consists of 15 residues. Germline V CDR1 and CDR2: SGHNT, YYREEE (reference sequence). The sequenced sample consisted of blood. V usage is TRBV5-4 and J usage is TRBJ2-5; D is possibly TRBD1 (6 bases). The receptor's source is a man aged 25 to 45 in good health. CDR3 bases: TGTGCCAGCAGCCCACAAGCGGTGCAGGGGGAGACCCAGTACTTC. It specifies CASSPQAVQGETQYF.